This TCR beta chain appears in the sequencing data of a study of shared clonotypes between healthy human individuals. Study-level information: The plates for each donor numbered three CD4 naive, three CD4 memory, two CD8 naive and one CD8 memory.

The naive CD8 fraction comprised CD45RO-negative cells positively selected for CCR7 and excluded terminally differentiated effector memory CD45RA+ cells. Every donor, a Caucasian adult, lived in Nashville, Tennessee. CDR1 and CDR2 from the germline V gene are SGHRS and YFSETQ. J was trimmed by 4 bases and V by 4 bases; bases with no gene match: 4. The CDR3 runs to 14 residues. Assay used: immunoSEQ multiplex PCR; TCRdb lists only in-frame clones, some missing. The table lists over 2 million clones, about 95% of them singletons, with 0.9% to 1.3% in the top ten. Sequenced material: naive CD8+ T cells sorted from blood. This TCR was sampled from a man aged 18 to 30 in good health. V usage is TRBV5-1 and J usage is TRBJ2-7; 11 positions agree with TRBD2. CDR3 in DNA: TGCGCCAGCAGCCCCTGGACTAGCGGGTACGAGCAGTACTTC. Translating gives CASSPWTSGYEQYF.